The text below deals with one TCR beta chain. Its antigen is as yet unknown. Time point defined: newly diagnosed GD, antithyroid drugs for less than 3 months. From RNA extracted from PBMCs, the TCR library was made. With iRepertoire HTBI primers and Arm-PCR of CDR3 regions, TCR beta libraries were built. TCRdb re-called the multiplex PCR reads through MiXCR, storing one row per CDR3 protein. The table has 450,000 to 700,000 distinct CDR3 sequences, less than 15% seen once. The data were taken from a study of regulatory T cells in long-lasting Graves disease. Study-wide findings and caveats: Favored gene segments in persistent disease were TRBV28, TRBJ1-2 and TRBJ2-5.

With V trimmed by 4 bases and J by 3 bases, 16 bases remained unmatched. The CDR3 covers 19 residues. Germline V CDR1 and CDR2: LGHDT, YNNKEL (reference sequence). These data were also reused for a study on T cells in Graves' hyperthyroidism and ophthalmopathy.

V and J are TRBV3-1 and TRBJ2-5; 11 positions match TRBD2. The TCR was taken from a man younger than 45 with Graves disease. The sample consisted of peripheral blood mononuclear cells (PBMCs), taken at new diagnosis, from a patient treated with antithyroid drugs. The chain's CDR3 is CASSPYSSGRLAMKETQYF. CDR3 in DNA: TGTGCCAGCAGCCCCTACTCTAGCGGGAGGTTAGCAATGAAAGAGACCCAGTACTTC.